This entry lists 29 T cell receptor beta chains sequenced from one sample in a study of T cell responses to AZD1222 COVID-19 vaccine. Libraries were prepared by immunoSEQ multiplex PCR; TCRdb keeps only in-frame clonotypes and omits some of them. The sample holds about 180,000 clones, around 88% seen once. Sequencing was performed on peripheral blood, taken on day 0 of AZD1222 vaccination. These receptor sequences come from an adult in good health.

V gene TRBV5-4 combines with J gene TRBJ1-2; no clear D. The V gene's germline CDR1 is SGHNT and CDR2 YYREEE (reference sequence). With 0 bases removed from V and 8 bases from J, the gap between germline ends came to 11 bases. This CDR3 has 13 amino acids. This CDR3 is CASSLEGYSGYTF. The DNA for the CDR3 is TGTGCCAGCAGCTTGGAAGGTTATTCGGGCTACACCTTC.

The chain employs TRBV29-1 and TRBJ1-3; D might be TRBD1 (6 bases). The CDR3 covers 12 residues. CDR1 is SQVTM, CDR2 ANQGSEA, per germline. Trimming removed 5 bases at V and 6 bases at J, with 11 bases between. For the CDR3, the DNA is TGCAGCGTTTCTGACAGGCCAAACACCATATATTTT. This encodes CSVSDRPNTIYF.

The rearrangement links TRBV6-2 or TRBV6-3 to TRBJ1-5; 7 bases line up with TRBD1. Losses at the gene ends were 4 bases for V and 6 bases for J; bases not matched to a gene: 3. Germline CDR1 reads MNHEY; CDR2 reads SVGEGT. This CDR3 comprises 13 residues. The CDR3 bases are TGTGCCAGCAGTTCGGACAGGCGTCAGCCCCAGCATTTT. Translated: CASSSDRRQPQHF.

The rearrangement uses TRBV19 and TRBJ2-1; 9 bases are a match to TRBD1. The V and J ends lost 9 bases and 3 bases, in that order; junction bases with no gene match: 3. Germline CDR1 is LNHDA and CDR2 is SQIVND (reference sequence). This CDR3 is built from 13 residues. The CDR3 spells CASTGQGYNEQFF. CDR3 coding DNA: TGTGCCAGCACGGGACAGGGCTACAATGAGCAGTTCTTC.

DNA of the CDR3: TGTGCCAGCAGCTTGCAGTTTGGGAATGAGCAGTTCTTC. Its protein is CASSLQFGNEQFF. The chain carries TRBV5-4 and TRBJ2-1; D is uncertain. CDR3 length equals 13 residues. Germline CDR1 and CDR2: SGHNT and YYREEE (reference sequence). V was shortened by 1 base and J by 7 bases, with 9 bases between the two germline ends.

J is TRBJ1-1 and V is TRBV4-1, with D possibly matching TRBD1 (5 bases). In germline, CDR1 is MGHRA, CDR2 YSYEKL. CDR3 size: 15 residues. Trimming shortened V by 2 bases and J by 4 bases, and 14 bases separated the two germline ends. CDR3 residues: CASSQSTAEATEAFF. In DNA form, the CDR3 reads TGCGCCAGCAGCCAATCGACAGCGGAGGCCACTGAAGCTTTCTTT.

This chain links TRBV2 with TRBJ2-1; possibly TRBD2 for D (6 bases). Germline values: CDR1 SNHLY, CDR2 FYNNEI. The CDR3 loop spans 13 amino acids. V lost 9 bases and J lost 4, with 13 bases in between. CDR3 DNA sequence: TGTGCCAGTGAAAGGGACTTATACAATGAGCAGTTCTTC. This gives the protein CASERDLYNEQFF.

The chain carries TRBV14 and TRBJ1-5, with D possibly matching TRBD1 (5 bases). Trimming pared 4 bases from V and 6 bases from J, leaving 25 bases between. Germline V lookup: CDR1 SGHDN, CDR2 FVKESK. The CDR3 loop spans 18 amino acids. CDR3 region: CASSPRRPDRTKVQPQHF. The CDR3 DNA is TGTGCCAGCAGCCCAAGAAGGCCCGACAGAACCAAAGTTCAGCCCCAGCATTTT.

This clone was counted a single time. The chain uses TRBV12-3 or TRBV12-4 and TRBJ2-7, with D tentatively TRBD1 (8 bases). The V gene lost 5 bases and the J gene lost 5 bases, with 13 bases spanning the gap. CDR3 size: 13 residues. The CDR3 nucleotides read TGTGCCAGCAGTACAGGGGGGGACAACGAGCAGTACTTC. Protein: CASSTGGDNEQYF.

The gene calls are TRBV7-7 and TRBJ2-2; 8 nucleotides agree with TRBD2. This CDR3 has 17 residues. CDR1 is SSHAT and CDR2 is FNYEAQ in the germline V gene (reference sequence). J lost 1 base, V lost 4 bases, and 8 bases had no gene match. The CDR3 DNA sequence: TGTGCCAGCAGCTCAGGGGCGAGCGGGGGGAACACCGGGGAGCTGTTTTTT. Amino acids: CASSSGASGGNTGELFF.

Only one count was recorded for this clone. This rearrangement joins TRBV18 to TRBJ1-1, with D unresolved. There are 14 residues in the CDR3. V was trimmed by 3 bases and J by 5 bases, leaving 13 bases between them. CDR1 KGHSH and CDR2 LQKENI come from the germline V gene. The DNA of the CDR3 is TGTGCCAGCTCACCGTCTTTAGAGGTGACTGAAGCTTTCTTT. It yields the protein CASSPSLEVTEAFF.

This clone is a singleton in its sample. The CDR3 loop reads CASSQNTFSNQPQHF. The CDR3 bases are TGCGCCAGCAGTCAGAATACCTTTAGCAATCAGCCCCAGCATTTT. The V and J genes are TRBV10-2 and TRBJ1-5; no clear D gene. V lost 5 bases to trimming and J lost 0 bases, with 11 bases between them. The CDR3 runs 15 residues. Germline V gene sequence: CDR1 WSHSY, CDR2 SAAADI.

V and J are TRBV4-2 and TRBJ2-6; D is unclear. The V gene lost 0 bases and the J gene lost 3 bases, with 3 bases spanning the gap. The germline gives CDR1 LGHNA, CDR2 YNFKEQ. CDR3 length: 14 residues. The CDR3 bases are TGTGCCAGCAGCCAAGAGGTTGGGGCCAACGTCCTGACTTTC. It translates to CASSQEVGANVLTF.

This rearrangement joins TRBV7-9 to TRBJ2-2; perhaps TRBD2 as D (6 bases). CDR1 is SEHNR, CDR2 FQNEAQ, per germline (reference sequence). The CDR3 covers 14 residues. V was shortened by 3 bases and J by 6 bases, with 11 bases between the two germline ends. CDR3 residues: CASSFGGGPGELFF. As DNA, the CDR3 is TGTGCCAGCAGCTTCGGAGGAGGGCCCGGGGAGCTGTTTTTT.

This chain connects TRBV10-3 to TRBJ1-5, with D unresolved. In germline, CDR1 is ENHRY, CDR2 SYGVKD. V was pared by 2 bases and J by 0 bases, with 8 bases between. The CDR3 is 15 residues long. The CDR3 DNA sequence: TGTGCCATCAGTGAGGGGGAGAGTAGCAATCAGCCCCAGCATTTT. Translation gives CAISEGESSNQPQHF.

This chain connects TRBV21-1 to TRBJ2-7; the listed D gene, TRBD1, was not tested against the DNA. TRBV21-1 is an annotated pseudogene. CDR3 length: 15 residues. The CDR3 is CASSKAFQGNAEQYF. The CDR3 bases are TGTGCCAGCAGCAAAGCTTTCCAGGGTAATGCCGAGCAGTACTTC.

The chain couples TRBV9 to TRBJ2-7; 9 bases fit TRBD1. From germline, CDR1 is SGDLS and CDR2 YYNGEE. This CDR3 is built from 15 residues. J lost 4 bases, V lost 4 bases, and 9 bases had no gene match. DNA for the CDR3: TGTGCCAGCAGCCCCAGACAGGGGGACAGTTACGAGCAGTACTTC. This encodes CASSPRQGDSYEQYF.

The V gene is TRBV19, the J gene TRBJ2-1; TRBD2 aligns across 10 bases. This CDR3 comprises 16 residues. Germline V gene sequence: CDR1 LNHDA, CDR2 SQIVND (reference sequence). V lost 5 bases, J lost 6 bases, and 10 bases stayed unmatched. CDR3 in DNA: TGTGCCAGTAGTTTAGCGGGGGGTCGACTTGGCAATGAGCAGTTCTTC. Translating it yields CASSLAGGRLGNEQFF.

V and J are TRBV3-1 (or the pseudogene TRBV3-2) and TRBJ2-7; 9 bases line up with TRBD1. This CDR3 contains 16 residues. Germline V gene data show CDR1 as LGHDT and CDR2 as YNNKEL (reference sequence). The trim removed 4 bases at V and 6 bases at J, leaving 13 bases unmatched. CDR3 sequence reads: CASSLGRPGQGSEQYF. The CDR3 DNA reads as TGTGCCAGCAGCCTGGGGCGTCCGGGACAGGGATCCGAGCAGTACTTC.

This chain joins TRBV7-6 and TRBJ2-1; D not resolved. The length of the CDR3 is 14 residues. V was shortened by 3 bases and J by 9 bases, with 15 bases between the two germline ends. Germline V gene sequence: CDR1 SGHVS, CDR2 FNYEAQ. The CDR3 spells CASSFLGVSGEQFF. The CDR3 nucleotides read TGTGCCAGCAGCTTCCTAGGAGTATCGGGTGAGCAGTTCTTC.

CDR3 nucleotide sequence: TGCGCCAGCAGCATTTGGACAGGGCTGAATTCACCCCTCCACTTT. It codes for CASSIWTGLNSPLHF. V gene TRBV5-1 combines with J gene TRBJ1-6; TRBD1 matches 8 bases. Germline values: CDR1 SGHRS, CDR2 YFSETQ. This CDR3 is built from 15 residues. Losses at the gene ends were 4 bases for V and 7 bases for J; bases not matched to a gene: 7. Looking up the rest from reference TRBV5-1 and TRBJ1-6 gives the full variable domain: KAGVTQTPRYLIKTRGQQVTLSCSPISGHRSVSWYQQTPGQGLQFLFEYFSETQRNKGNFPGRFSGRQFSNSRSEMNVSTLELGDSALYLCASSIWTGLNSPLHFGNGTRLTVT.

The V call is TRBV12-3 or TRBV12-4, the J call TRBJ1-1; possible D gene TRBD1, 6 bases. The V gene lost 3 bases and the J gene lost 6 bases, with 11 bases spanning the gap. The CDR3 consists of 13 residues. The CDR3 is CASSFLGGPEAFF. In nucleotides, the CDR3 is TGTGCCAGCAGTTTTTTGGGGGGGCCTGAAGCTTTCTTT.

V is TRBV7-6 and J is TRBJ1-1; D not certain. CDR3 length: 13 amino acids. V lost 4 bases and J lost 4, with 10 bases in between. The germline V gene encodes CDR1 SGHVS and CDR2 FNYEAQ. The CDR3 sequence is CASSSTEGTEAFF. The CDR3 bases are TGTGCCAGCAGCTCCACGGAGGGCACTGAAGCTTTCTTT. Variable domain in full (rest from reference TRBV7-6 and TRBJ1-1): GAGVSQSPRYKVTKRGQDVALRCDPISGHVSLYWYRQALGQGPEFLTYFNYEAQQDKSGLPNDRFSAERPEGSISTLTIQRTEQRDSAMYRCASSSTEGTEAFFGQGTRLTVV.

The chain recombines TRBV2 with TRBJ1-1; D gene uncertain. The CDR3 is 13 residues long. The germline gives CDR1 SNHLY, CDR2 FYNNEI. V was pared by 4 bases and J by 8 bases, with 14 bases between. CDR3 in DNA: TGTGCCAGCAGTGCGACGGACGAAGGGGAAGCTTTCTTT. It yields the protein CASSATDEGEAFF.

This chain links TRBV6-1 with TRBJ2-7; a possible D gene is TRBD1 (6 bases). Trimming left V 2 bases short and J 6 bases short, with 17 bases between. The CDR3 is 15 residues long. Germline V gene sequence: CDR1 MNHNS, CDR2 SASEGT. The DNA for the CDR3 is TGTGCCAGCAGTGAAAGTACAGGGTTGGGCACCGAGCAGTACTTC. Its translation: CASSESTGLGTEQYF.

This clone has only one observation. This rearrangement joins TRBV11-1 to TRBJ2-5; 7 bases agree with TRBD1. This CDR3 is 15 amino acids long. V lost 5 bases, J lost 4 bases, and 10 bases stayed unmatched. Germline CDR1 and CDR2: SGHAT and FQDESV (reference sequence). The CDR3 protein is CASSTRRGGPETQYF. CDR3 bases: TGTGCCAGCAGCACGCGCAGAGGGGGCCCAGAGACCCAGTACTTC.

V usage is TRBV5-1 and J usage is TRBJ1-5; 9 bases map to TRBD1. CDR1 SGHRS and CDR2 YFSETQ come from the germline V gene. V was pared by 0 bases and J by 7 bases, with 2 bases of the junction left unmatched. CDR3 size: 14 residues. The CDR3 DNA reads as TGCGCCAGCAGCTTGGGGACAGGGGACCAGCCCCAGCATTTT. It yields the protein CASSLGTGDQPQHF.

The gene calls are TRBV29-1 and TRBJ2-7; D unclear. The germline CDR1 and CDR2 sequences are SQVTM and ANQGSEA. V was shortened by 5 bases and J by 4 bases, with 15 bases between the two germline ends. The CDR3 consists of 13 residues. The CDR3 sequence: CSVFSPIPYEQYF. The CDR3 DNA reads as TGCAGCGTTTTTTCGCCCATCCCATACGAGCAGTACTTC.

The chain couples TRBV7-2 to TRBJ1-6, with D unclear. The V gene lost 0 bases and the J gene lost 5 bases, with 8 bases spanning the gap. CDR3 length equals 15 residues. Germline V lookup: CDR1 SGHTA, CDR2 FQGNSA. Written as DNA, the CDR3 is TGTGCCAGCAGCTTAGCTGCCAGTCATAATTCACCCCTCCACTTT. Translation gives CASSLAASHNSPLHF.